These 25 T cell receptor beta chains were all obtained from the same sample, sequenced in a study of cytomegalovirus exposure and HLA in healthy donors. PCR used 60 Vbeta primers and 13 Jbeta primers. Using immunoSEQ multiplex PCR, the repertoire was profiled, and TCRdb retains in-frame clones only, with some absent. The sample has 130,000 to 150,000 clones, 73% seen once. The specimen sequenced was PBMCs. These receptors were collected from a human donor in good health.

The V call is TRBV7-8, the J call TRBJ2-1, with 10 bases lining up with TRBD2. Germline V gene lookup returns CDR1 SGHVS and CDR2 FQNEAQ. The junction had 7 bases not matched to a gene; V was cut back by 5 bases and J by 9 bases. The CDR3 contains 14 residues. This CDR3 reads CASSRLTSGIEQFF. The CDR3 DNA reads as TGTGCCAGCAGCCGCCTTACTAGCGGGATTGAGCAGTTCTTC.

The chain combines TRBV6-6 with TRBJ1-5; the D is unclear. The germline gives CDR1 MNHNY, CDR2 SVGAGI (reference sequence). Trimming left V 5 bases short and J 2 bases short, with 16 bases between. This CDR3 has 16 residues. DNA of the CDR3: TGTGCCAGCAGTCAACACAACCCCCTGGGCAATCAGCCCCAGCATTTT. Residues: CASSQHNPLGNQPQHF.

This clone was counted a single time. The chain links TRBV29-1 to TRBJ2-7; D may be TRBD2 (5 bases). The germline V gene encodes CDR1 SQVTM and CDR2 ANQGSEA. The CDR3 totals 13 residues. Trimming pared 3 bases from V and 1 base from J, leaving 10 bases between. This chain's CDR3 is CSVESLESYEQYF. Written as DNA, the CDR3 is TGCAGCGTTGAGTCACTAGAGTCCTACGAGCAGTACTTC.

The genes are TRBV2 and TRBJ1-3, with TRBD1 as a possible D gene (6 bases). The CDR3 has 13 residues. The ends were cut back, 9 bases at V and 2 bases at J, with 11 bases in the middle. CDR1 and CDR2 from the germline V gene are SNHLY and FYNNEI. The DNA of the CDR3 is TGTGCCAGGACACAGGGAACTGGAAACACCATATATTTT. Its protein is CARTQGTGNTIYF. The full variable domain, its missing parts supplied by reference TRBV2 and TRBJ1-3, is EPEVTQTPSHQVTQMGQEVILRCVPISNHLYFYWYRQILGQKVEFLVSFYNNEISEKSEIFDDQFSVERPDGSNFTLKIRSTKLEDSAMYFCARTQGTGNTIYFGEGSWLTVV.

V usage is TRBV5-4 and J usage is TRBJ1-5; 7 bases fit TRBD1. The CDR3 is 13 amino acids. CDR1 is SGHNT, CDR2 YYREEE, per germline (reference sequence). V was clipped by 3 bases and J by 8 bases; unmatched bases: 5. This CDR3 reads CASSSEGTEPQHF. CDR3 sequence (DNA): TGTGCCAGCAGCTCGGAAGGGACAGAGCCCCAGCATTTT.

The chain has TRBV6-5 and TRBJ1-1; 7 nucleotides align to TRBD1. CDR3 length: 13 residues. V lost 0 bases, J lost 12 bases, and 7 bases stayed unmatched. The germline V gene has CDR1 MNHEY and CDR2 SVGAGI. Here the CDR3 DNA reads TGTGCCAGCAGTTACTCGTCCAGGGGGAGGTCTTTCTTT. Encoded protein: CASSYSSRGRSFF.

The chain has TRBV11-1 and TRBJ1-4, with D tentatively TRBD1 (5 bases). The CDR3 contains 15 residues. The germline V gene encodes CDR1 SGHAT and CDR2 FQDESV (reference sequence). Trimming took off 5 bases at V and 6 bases at J, with 16 bases between the two ends. CDR3 amino acids: CASSRGGASDEKLFF. In nucleotides, the CDR3 is TGTGCCAGCAGCCGTGGTGGGGCTTCGGATGAAAAACTGTTTTTT.

The J gene is TRBJ2-1, the V gene TRBV7-9, with D unresolved. There are 13 residues in the CDR3. Per germline, CDR1 SEHNR and CDR2 FQNEAQ (reference sequence). The CDR3 DNA reads as TGTGGGGTTGGTAGCTTTGCGGATGAGGAGCAGTTCTTC. It is translated as CGVGSFADEEQFF.

This chain links TRBV2 with TRBJ2-4, with a possible D match to TRBD1 (5 bases). The CDR3 runs to 14 residues. The germline V gene encodes CDR1 SNHLY and CDR2 FYNNEI. The V and J ends lost 1 base and 6 bases respectively, with 10 bases between them. CDR3 loop: CASSEEGAPNIQYF. As DNA, the CDR3 is TGTGCCAGCAGTGAAGAAGGGGCTCCAAACATTCAGTACTTC.

In nucleotides, the CDR3 is TGTGCCAGCAGCTTCCGACTAGTGAAGGATACGCAGTATTTT. This translates into CASSFRLVKDTQYF. The gene calls are TRBV7-8 and TRBJ2-3; D is possibly TRBD2 (6 bases). Trimming removed 3 bases from V and 6 bases from J, with 13 bases in between. The CDR3 has 14 amino acids. The germline CDR1 and CDR2 sequences are SGHVS and FQNEAQ.

V usage is TRBV7-9 and J usage is TRBJ2-1; 10 nucleotides agree with TRBD2. V shed 2 bases, J shed 8 bases, and the junction held 6 bases outside the gene matches. The CDR3 spans 15 residues. Per germline, CDR1 SEHNR and CDR2 FQNEAQ (reference sequence). Written as DNA, the CDR3 is TGTGCCAGCAGCTTACTAGCGGGAGAGGTGCATGAGCAGTTCTTC. Translating gives CASSLLAGEVHEQFF.

The CDR3 DNA is TGCGCCAGCAGCATCGGACAGGGAAGCACAGATACGCAGTATTTT. Translating gives CASSIGQGSTDTQYF. V usage is TRBV5-1 and J usage is TRBJ2-3, with 8 bases fitting TRBD1. The germline V gene encodes CDR1 SGHRS and CDR2 YFSETQ. This CDR3 region has 15 residues. Trimming removed 4 bases from V and 0 bases from J; junction bases left unmatched: 4. Complete variable domain (other parts from reference TRBV5-1 and TRBJ2-3): KAGVTQTPRYLIKTRGQQVTLSCSPISGHRSVSWYQQTPGQGLQFLFEYFSETQRNKGNFPGRFSGRQFSNSRSEMNVSTLELGDSALYLCASSIGQGSTDTQYFGPGTRLTVL.

This clone was counted only a few times. This rearrangement joins TRBV5-4 to TRBJ1-1; D gene ambiguous. The V gene lost 0 bases and the J gene lost 7 bases, with 7 bases spanning the gap. The V gene's germline CDR1 is SGHNT and CDR2 YYREEE (reference sequence). This CDR3 region has 12 residues. The CDR3 nucleotides read TGTGCCAGCAGCTTGGGTGCAGTTGAAGCTTTCTTT. This encodes CASSLGAVEAFF.

J is TRBJ1-4 and V is TRBV19; tentatively, D is TRBD1 (6 bases). CDR3 length equals 16 residues. Germline loops: CDR1 LNHDA, CDR2 SQIVND (reference sequence). V was pared by 0 bases and J by 6 bases, with 14 bases between. The CDR3 nucleotides read TGTGCCAGTAGTATAGAGCAAGGCAGGGGCTATGAAAAACTGTTTTTT. This gives the protein CASSIEQGRGYEKLFF.

There are a few counts of this clone. The rearrangement uses TRBV30 and TRBJ1-5; 8 bases map to TRBD1. The germline V gene encodes CDR1 GTSNPN and CDR2 SVGIG (reference sequence). J lost 7 bases, V lost 6 bases, and 5 bases had no gene match. The CDR3 sequence is 12 residues long. The CDR3 nucleotides are TGTGCCTGCTCAGGGGGCGGGCAGCCCCAGCATTTT. It codes for CACSGGGQPQHF. The full variable domain, in which reference TRBV30 and TRBJ1-5 provide the parts outside the CDR3, is SQTIHQWPATLVQPVGSPLSLECTVEGTSNPNLYWYRQAAGRGLQLLFYSVGIGQISSEVPQNLSASRPQDRQFILSSKKLLLSDSGFYLCACSGGGQPQHFGDGTRLSIL.

This clone appeared once. V is TRBV5-4 and J is TRBJ1-5; D is uncertain. Per germline, CDR1 SGHNT and CDR2 YYREEE (reference sequence). The germline V and J ends were trimmed by 2 bases and 6 bases, with 9 bases remaining between them. The CDR3 length is 13 residues. The CDR3 reads CASSLRPGQPQHF. The CDR3 DNA follows: TGTGCCAGCAGCTTACGGCCGGGTCAGCCCCAGCATTTT.

The chain is built from TRBV29-1 and TRBJ2-3; 11 bases align to TRBD2. V lost 0 bases, J lost 2 bases, and 4 bases stayed unmatched. This CDR3 contains 16 residues. Per germline, CDR1 SQVTM and CDR2 ANQGSEA. The CDR3 sequence is CSVEDSGLAATDTQYF. In DNA form, the CDR3 reads TGCAGCGTTGAAGACTCGGGACTAGCGGCCACAGATACGCAGTATTTT.

The chain links TRBV9 to TRBJ1-5; 7 nucleotides agree with TRBD1. Per germline, CDR1 SGDLS and CDR2 YYNGEE. The CDR3 runs 15 residues. V gave up 0 bases and J gave up 6 bases; unmatched junction bases: 6. The CDR3 sequence: CASSVEGGLGQPQHF. In DNA, the CDR3 is TGTGCCAGCAGCGTAGAAGGGGGCTTGGGTCAGCCCCAGCATTTT. Filled out from reference TRBV9 and TRBJ1-5, the complete variable domain reads DSGVTQTPKHLITATGQRVTLRCSPRSGDLSVYWYQQSLDQGLQFLIQYYNGEERAKGNILERFSAQQFPDLHSELNLSSLELGDSALYFCASSVEGGLGQPQHFGDGTRLSIL.

V and J are TRBV5-1 and TRBJ1-2, with 8 positions matching TRBD1. CDR3 length: 13 residues. CDR1 and CDR2 (germline): SGHRS, YFSETQ. V lost 2 bases to trimming and J lost 8 bases; unmatched junction nucleotides: 5. This chain's CDR3 is CASSFGTGGGYTF. The DNA of the CDR3 is TGCGCCAGCAGCTTCGGGACAGGCGGAGGCTACACCTTC.

V gene TRBV2 combines with J gene TRBJ1-6, with D possibly being TRBD1 (5 bases). CDR1 and CDR2 from the germline V gene are SNHLY and FYNNEI. The CDR3 totals 16 residues. Trimming stripped 2 bases from V and 5 bases from J, with 13 bases between. The CDR3 sequence is CASSEREGANNSPLHF. CDR3 DNA sequence: TGTGCCAGCAGTGAAAGGGAAGGGGCGAATAATTCACCCCTCCACTTT.

The chain couples TRBV2 to TRBJ1-1; D unresolved. Between the trimmed V and J ends, which lost 8 bases and 4 bases, there was a span of 17 bases. Germline assignment: CDR1 SNHLY and CDR2 FYNNEI. This CDR3 is 14 amino acids long. In DNA form, the CDR3 reads TGTGCCAGCTTTAACCGGGGATCCTTCACTGAAGCTTTCTTT. Protein product: CASFNRGSFTEAFF.

The chain couples TRBV5-1 to TRBJ2-7; D is perhaps TRBD1 (6 bases). This CDR3 has 15 amino acids. Trimming shortened V by 7 bases and J by 3 bases, and 20 bases separated the two germline ends. Germline V lookup: CDR1 SGHRS, CDR2 YFSETQ. In nucleotides, the CDR3 is TGCGCCAGCGGACAGACCCCAGGTCAGAGCTACGAGCAGTACTTC. Amino acid sequence: CASGQTPGQSYEQYF. Variable domain in full (rest from reference TRBV5-1 and TRBJ2-7): KAGVTQTPRYLIKTRGQQVTLSCSPISGHRSVSWYQQTPGQGLQFLFEYFSETQRNKGNFPGRFSGRQFSNSRSEMNVSTLELGDSALYLCASGQTPGQSYEQYFGPGTRLTVT.

The chain couples TRBV2 to TRBJ1-4; a possible D gene is TRBD1 (5 bases). V was cut by 2 bases and J by 4 bases, with 8 bases left in between. The germline gives CDR1 SNHLY, CDR2 FYNNEI. The CDR3 totals 14 residues. CDR3 loop: CASSERQGNEKLFF. Written as DNA, the CDR3 is TGTGCCAGCAGTGAAAGGCAGGGTAATGAAAAACTGTTTTTT.

The chain has TRBV18 and TRBJ1-1; D is perhaps TRBD1 (6 bases). Germline CDR1 reads KGHSH; CDR2 reads LQKENI. Deletions cut 2 bases from V and 5 bases from J, with 12 bases between. The CDR3 is 14 residues long. The CDR3: CASSPTGSRTEAFF. CDR3 DNA sequence: TGTGCCAGCTCACCAACAGGGTCGAGGACTGAAGCTTTCTTT.

V and J are TRBV5-4 and TRBJ2-5; TRBD1 agrees at 7 bases. This CDR3 contains 15 residues. Germline trimming cut 2 bases from V and 1 base from J; bases unmatched to any gene: 5. Germline CDR1 is SGHNT and CDR2 is YYREEE (reference sequence). This CDR3 is CASSLEGALQETQYF. The CDR3 DNA reads as TGTGCCAGCAGCTTAGAGGGGGCTCTCCAAGAGACCCAGTACTTC.